This TCR beta chain emerged from a study of cytomegalovirus exposure and HLA in healthy donors. Study-wide context: There were approximately 400 genotyped donors. Of these, 81% fell in the genetic ancestry cluster associated with self-reported Caucasian donors.

Regarding this clone: Its antigen is as yet unknown.

Germline V CDR1 and CDR2: SGHTA, FQGNSA. Trimming removed 11 bases from V and 11 bases from J, with 10 bases in between. CDR3 length: 9 residues. PCR amplification relied on 60 Vbeta primers (plus 13 Jbeta primers). Clones were sequenced by immunoSEQ multiplex PCR, and TCRdb holds only the in-frame ones, with some missing. The sample holds some 120,000 clones, 75% to 85% seen once. Study results and caveats: Upon later analysis, HLA-associated TCR beta chains proved more clonally expanded than other, equally common chains. Rates of TCR association differed by HLA locus in a later analysis, with DRB1 highest and HLA-C lowest.

The sample comprised PBMCs. V gene TRBV7-2 combines with J gene TRBJ1-5; the D is unclear. This TCR derives from a woman between 18 and 29 years old in good health and CMV-seropositive. The CDR3 loop is CALIRAQHF. In nucleotides, the CDR3 is TGTGCCCTTATTCGGGCCCAGCATTTT.